The subject of this entry is one TCR beta chain. The target of this receptor is not known. Base-call qualities are not available, and no considerably larger clone is one nucleotide away. Taken from cysteine to phenylalanine, the CDR3 has 15 residues. Of all the DNA, just the CDR3 is kept, 45 bases in frame from base 1. Taken from the germline V gene, the CDR1 and CDR2 loops are LGHNA and YNFKEQ. V sheds 1 base and J sheds 0 bases, leaving 7 bases between their ends. This specimen belongs to a study of blood T cell repertoires in COVID-19 (dated by TCRdb to about 2020). Notes on the research overall: Samples from collaborators originated in the United States, Italy and Spain and spanned both the acute and convalescent phases of COVID-19. The prospective study material was composed of cDNA or gDNA derived from T cells, B-cell-depleted T cells, or PBMCs. The dataset comprised deeply sampled blood TCRbeta repertoires from subjects exposed to, actively infected with, or recovered from COVID-19. The repertoires were released in a freely available public database meant as a resource for research on the immune response to SARS-CoV-2. The samples were drawn from the first 160 participants of the ongoing ImmuneRACE study and from 950 to 1,500 subjects provided by 6 global collaborators. Sample metadata almost always included a de-identified subject ID, COVID-19 status, age in years and sex. Where available, HLA class I and class II types were obtained from metadata supplied by the sample provider rather than from assay-based typing. Overall results and qualifications from the work: The quantity of clinical and demographic metadata differed by source and by participant and was supplied without curation.

One collaborating source in Seattle enrolled patients while the patients were actively infected and followed the patients over time throughout the course of disease. Whole blood was collected in K2EDTA tubes by collaborating institutions according to the institutions' own protocols. Collaborator samples were shipped for TCRbeta analysis as frozen whole blood, isolated PBMCs, or DNA extracted from either sample type. TCRbeta CDR3 regions were amplified from genomic DNA using the immunoSEQ Assay, a bias-controlled multiplex PCR. The study's processing was this. The number of nucleated cells in each sample was estimated by amplification of reference gene primers within the assay. Sequence reads were collapsed and filtered to measure the absolute abundance of every unique TCRbeta CDR3 rearrangement. Productive Simpson clonality was computed per sample as the square root of Simpson's diversity index over productive rearrangements. In TCRdb, the immuneACCESS table is reduced to in-frame sequences with V and J assigned. These tables do not hold every clone; where another copy was compared, an unresolved V gene accounts for under half, and the others remain unexplained. V and J calls and clone size are copied from that table; D and trimming were computed from the DNA. The sample includes a few hundred thousand clones, with 80% to 95% observed a single time. The ten largest clonotypes hold 6.5% to 8% of the sample.

This receptor chain uses TRBV4-2 and TRBJ1-3; a confident D gene designation cannot be given. Sequences were obtained from peripheral blood. The TCR sequence derives from a woman aged 25 to 39 with COVID-19, enrolled during active disease. CDR3 protein: CASSQGLASGNTIYF. The nucleotide sequence reads as follows: TGTGCCAGCAGCCAAGGATTGGCCTCTGGAAACACCATATATTTT.